A selection of T cell receptor beta chains follows, all from one sample in a study of cytomegalovirus exposure and HLA in healthy donors. Libraries were prepared by immunoSEQ multiplex PCR; TCRdb keeps only in-frame clonotypes and omits some of them. The repertoire consists of approximately 220,000 clones, with almost 80% occurring once and the leading ten covering about 2%. Sequenced input: PBMCs. Receptors originate from a male donor in good health and CMV-seronegative. Both conserved end residues are part of each CDR3. D genes are given only for firm matches. Clone sizes are given selectively: once, few, many, or a class where the clone is expanded.

TGTGCCAGCAGCGCCTTACAGGGGGAGGGTACAGATACGCAGTATTTT | CASSALQGEGTDTQYF | TRBJ2-3 | NA | TRBV9 | NA
TGTGCCAGCAGCTCGCAGATTTCGACTAATGAAAAACTGTTTTTT | CASSSQISTNEKLFF | TRBJ1-4 | once | TRBV7-2 | NA
TGTGCCAGCAGTTCGAGACAGACGAATCAGCCCCAGCATTTT | CASSSRQTNQPQHF | TRBJ1-5 | NA | TRBV28 | NA
TGCGCCAGCAGCTTGGGGGGACAGTCCCCCGGCCAAAAACTGTTTTTT | CASSLGGQSPGQKLFF | TRBJ1-4 | NA | TRBV5-1 | TRBD1
TGTGCCTGGAGTGGGACAGGGACGGGAGAGACCCAGTACTTC | CAWSGTGTGETQYF | TRBJ2-5 | few | TRBV30 | TRBD1
TGTGCCAGCAGCATAGGACAGGGAACTGAAGCTTTCTTT | CASSIGQGTEAFF | TRBJ1-1 | NA | TRBV6-5 | TRBD1
TGTGCCAGCAGAACCCCTACAGGGGGCACTGAAAAACTGTTTTTT | CASRTPTGGTEKLFF | TRBJ1-4 | few | TRBV28 | TRBD1
TGTGCCAGCAGTTACAGACAGGGGGTCGACGAGCAGTACTTC | CASSYRQGVDEQYF | TRBJ2-7 | NA | TRBV6-5 | TRBD1
TGTGCCAGTCGGACAGCTATGAATGAGCAGTTCTTC | CASRTAMNEQFF | TRBJ2-1 | NA | TRBV27 | NA
TGTGCCAGCAGCCCTAGTAGTAGGACACCGGTCCAAGAGACCCAGTACTTC | CASSPSSRTPVQETQYF | TRBJ2-5 | once | TRBV5-4 | NA
TGTGCCAGCAACCCTAACAGGGTAGGACGGACTGAAGCTTTCTTT | CASNPNRVGRTEAFF | TRBJ1-1 | NA | TRBV6-1 | NA
TGTGCCAGCAGTCCGTCCTGGCGGGCGGATTACGAGCAGTACTTC | CASSPSWRADYEQYF | TRBJ2-7 | NA | TRBV28 | NA
TGTGCCACCAGCAGAGGACAGGGGCCCTACGAGCAGTACTTC | CATSRGQGPYEQYF | TRBJ2-7 | NA | TRBV15 | TRBD1
TGTGCCAGCAGTAGATGGGACAGGGTGAACTACGAGCAGTACTTC | CASSRWDRVNYEQYF | TRBJ2-7 | once | TRBV27 | TRBD1
TGTGCCAGCAGGCCCACAGGGGCGGAGAACACTGAAGCTTTCTTT | CASRPTGAENTEAFF | TRBJ1-1 | few | TRBV2 | TRBD1
TGTGCCAGCAGTGCCTCAATGTTCTCGGCGGGGGCCTACTACAATGAGCAGTTCTTC | CASSASMFSAGAYYNEQFF | TRBJ2-1 | NA | TRBV2 | NA
TGCGCCAGCAGAGCGCCGGGACAGGGGGCATTCGGGGCCAACGTCCTGACTTTC | CASRAPGQGAFGANVLTF | TRBJ2-6 | few | TRBV5-1 | TRBD1
TGTGCCAGCAGTTTGCCACAGGCGGTCAGGGCCGAGCAGTACTTC | CASSLPQAVRAEQYF | TRBJ2-7 | NA | TRBV28 | NA
TGTGCCAGCAGCTTCTCAGCGGGGGGGTTAAACAATGAGCAGTTCTTC | CASSFSAGGLNNEQFF | TRBJ2-1 | NA | TRBV5-4 | TRBD2
TGCGCCAGCAGCTCGGGGACTAGTGGGGGAGGTGAGCAGTTCTTC | CASSSGTSGGGEQFF | TRBJ2-1 | NA | TRBV5-1 | TRBD2